This T cell receptor beta chain came from a study of beta chain features in type 1 diabetes. Findings of the study overall: High TCR expression in some cells could lead to their over-representation in cDNA sequencing. PCR may have favored shorter templates equally in patients and controls. Lower insertion and higher deletion counts appeared at VDJ junctions in type 1 diabetes patients.

Concerning this clone itself: Its cognate antigen is unknown.

The CDR3 is 15 amino acids. Germline loops: CDR1 MGHRA, CDR2 YSYEKL. The V end lost 1 base, the J end lost 9 bases, and 18 bases lay between the germline ends. Expressed TCRB transcripts were sequenced, since all the RNA that had been isolated was reverse transcribed. Repertoires were generated with immunoSEQ multiplex PCR, while TCRdb's copy carries only in-frame clones and drops some. Counted here are 600,000 to 650,000 clones, roughly 16% occurring once; the ten biggest clones make up about 0.097%. Material for sequencing was naive CD4+ T cells from blood. The sequence was obtained from a man aged 18 to 29 in good health. This sequence joins TRBV4-1 and TRBJ1-2; D is unresolved. The CDR3 reads CASSQAPARLDSYTF. CDR3 DNA sequence: TGCGCCAGCAGCCAAGCACCGGCCCGCCTAGATAGCTACACCTTC.